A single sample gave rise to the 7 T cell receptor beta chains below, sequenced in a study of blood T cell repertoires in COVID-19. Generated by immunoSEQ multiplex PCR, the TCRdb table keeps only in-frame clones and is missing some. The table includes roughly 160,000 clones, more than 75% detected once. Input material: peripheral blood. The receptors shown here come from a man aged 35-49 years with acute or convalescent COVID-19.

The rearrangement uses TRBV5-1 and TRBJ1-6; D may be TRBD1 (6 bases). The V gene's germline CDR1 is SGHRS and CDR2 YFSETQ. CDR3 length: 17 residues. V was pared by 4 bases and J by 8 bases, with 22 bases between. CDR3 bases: TGCGCCAGCAGCCTGTCCGTCGCAGGGGCCTCGGATTCACCCCTCCACTTT. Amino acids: CASSLSVAGASDSPLHF.

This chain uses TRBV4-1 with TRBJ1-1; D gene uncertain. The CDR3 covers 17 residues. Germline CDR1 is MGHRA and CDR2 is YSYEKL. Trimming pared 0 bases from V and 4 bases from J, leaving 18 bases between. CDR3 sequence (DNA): TGCGCCAGCAGCCAAGATTACCGCGTTAATGGCGGCACTGAAGCTTTCTTT. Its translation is CASSQDYRVNGGTEAFF.

CDR3 region: CASSPLQTGLNNSPLHF. CDR3 coding DNA: TGTGCCAGCAGCCCTCTACAAACAGGGCTAAATAATTCACCCCTCCACTTT. The V call is TRBV7-6, the J call TRBJ1-6; D might be TRBD1 (6 bases). CDR1 and CDR2 (germline): SGHVS, FNYEAQ. This CDR3 spans 17 amino acids. Trimming left V 5 bases short and J 5 bases short, with 19 bases between.

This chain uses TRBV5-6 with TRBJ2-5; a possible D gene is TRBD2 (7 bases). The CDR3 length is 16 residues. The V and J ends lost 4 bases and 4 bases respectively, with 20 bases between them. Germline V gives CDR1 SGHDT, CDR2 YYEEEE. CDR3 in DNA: TGTGCCAGCAGCGTGCCATCCATTGGGGGGGCAGAGACCCAGTACTTC. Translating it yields CASSVPSIGGAETQYF.

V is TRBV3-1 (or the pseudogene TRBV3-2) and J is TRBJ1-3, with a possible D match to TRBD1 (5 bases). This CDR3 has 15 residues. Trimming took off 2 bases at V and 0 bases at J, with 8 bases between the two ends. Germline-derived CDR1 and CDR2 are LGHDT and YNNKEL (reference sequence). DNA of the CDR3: TGTGCCAGCAGCCAAAGGACACTCTCTGGAAACACCATATATTTT. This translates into CASSQRTLSGNTIYF.

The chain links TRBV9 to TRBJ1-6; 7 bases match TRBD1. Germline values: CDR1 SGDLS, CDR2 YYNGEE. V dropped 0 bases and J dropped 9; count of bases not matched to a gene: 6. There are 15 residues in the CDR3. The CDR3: CASSVEGARGSPLHF. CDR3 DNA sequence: TGTGCCAGCAGCGTAGAGGGGGCCAGGGGTTCACCCCTCCACTTT.

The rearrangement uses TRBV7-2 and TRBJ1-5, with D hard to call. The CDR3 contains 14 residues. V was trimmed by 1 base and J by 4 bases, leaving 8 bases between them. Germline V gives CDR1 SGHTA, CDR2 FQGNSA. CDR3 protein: CASSLVAGNQPQHF. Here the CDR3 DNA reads TGTGCCAGCAGCTTAGTGGCGGGAAATCAGCCCCAGCATTTT. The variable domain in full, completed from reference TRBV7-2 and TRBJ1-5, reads GAGVSQSPSNKVTEKGKDVELRCDPISGHTALYWYRQSLGQGLEFLIYFQGNSAPDKSGLPSDRFSAERTGGSVSTLTIQRTQQEDSAVYLCASSLVAGNQPQHFGDGTRLSIL.